The next 24 T cell receptor beta chains were all read from a single sample in a study of regulatory T cells in long-lasting Graves disease. The time point denotes: persistent/refractory GD, antithyroid drugs over 5 years with positive TRAb. PBMC RNA was the source of the TCR library. Sequencing libraries for TCR beta were prepared with iRepertoire HTBI primers and Arm-PCR of CDR3 regions. One entry per CDR3 protein results from TCRdb running MiXCR on the multiplex PCR reads. Counted here are 650,000 to 700,000 distinct CDR3 sequences, about 32% occurring once; the ten biggest clones make up 35% to 55%. The sample here was peripheral blood mononuclear cells (PBMCs), taken when the disease was refractory, from a patient treated with antithyroid drugs. These receptors were collected from a female donor with Graves disease.

This clonotype was found a few times. The chain carries TRBV6-1 and TRBJ1-5; D is unclear. CDR1 is MNHNS and CDR2 is SASEGT in the germline V gene. This CDR3 region has 14 residues. Trimming took off 8 bases at V and 6 bases at J, with 17 bases between the two ends. The CDR3 nucleotides are TGTGCCAGCGGACCGGGCGAAGGTGGTCAGCCCCAGCATTTT. Its protein is CASGPGEGGQPQHF.

The V gene is TRBV7-9, the J gene TRBJ1-1, with D possibly being TRBD1 (5 bases). Germline assignment: CDR1 SEHNR and CDR2 FQNEAQ (reference sequence). V lost 2 bases and J 2 bases, leaving 15 bases between the germline ends. The CDR3 sequence is 16 residues long. The CDR3 bases are TGTGCCAGCAGCTTACCCTTTACAGGAGTTAACACTGAAGCTTTCTTT. Translating it yields CASSLPFTGVNTEAFF.

This chain uses TRBV6-1 with TRBJ1-2; D gene uncertain. Germline lookup yields CDR1 MNHNS and CDR2 SASEGT. Trimming left V 1 base short and J 3 bases short, with 12 bases between. CDR3 size: 15 residues. CDR3 residues: CASSEGLSRDYGYTF. CDR3 nucleotide sequence: TGTGCCAGCAGTGAAGGCCTCTCCCGGGACTATGGCTACACCTTC.

This sequence joins TRBV20-1 and TRBJ1-4; 7 bases are shared with TRBD1. There are 13 residues in the CDR3. The V gene end was trimmed by 2 bases and the J gene end by 5 bases; junction bases not matched to a gene: 2. Germline-derived CDR1 and CDR2 are DFQATT and SNEGSKA (reference sequence). The CDR3 region has the DNA TGCAGTGCTAGACAGGGGGTAAATGAAAAACTGTTTTTT. Amino acid sequence: CSARQGVNEKLFF.

This clonotype appeared a few times. V is TRBV7-3 and J is TRBJ2-7; 15 nucleotides line up with TRBD2. With V trimmed by 4 bases and J by 4 bases, 8 bases remained unmatched. CDR3 size: 17 residues. Germline CDR1 SGHTA, CDR2 FQGTGA. The CDR3 nucleotides are TGTGCCAGCAGCTCGACTGGACTAGCGGGAGGGCCTTACGAGCAGTACTTC. Protein product: CASSSTGLAGGPYEQYF. The whole variable domain, filled in from reference TRBV7-3 and TRBJ2-7, reads GAGVSQTPSNKVTEKGKYVELRCDPISGHTALYWYRQSLGQGPEFLIYFQGTGAADDSGLPNDRFFAVRPEGSVSTLKIQRTERGDSAVYLCASSSTGLAGGPYEQYFGPGTRLTVT.

This clonotype was recorded at least ten times. The rearrangement uses TRBV12-5 and TRBJ2-6; 9 bases match TRBD2. The trim removed 6 bases at V and 4 bases at J, leaving 10 bases unmatched. Germline CDR1 and CDR2: LGHNT and FRNRAP. CDR3 length: 17 residues. The CDR3 loop is CASGLREGRRGANVLTF. CDR3 DNA sequence: TGTGCTAGTGGATTGCGGGAGGGCCGGCGGGGGGCCAACGTCCTGACTTTC.

J is TRBJ1-1 and V is TRBV5-4, with TRBD1 matching 10 bases. The CDR3 has 13 amino acids. The germline V gene encodes CDR1 SGHNT and CDR2 YYREEE (reference sequence). Trimming removed 0 bases from V and 11 bases from J; junction bases left unmatched: 4. CDR3 sequence: CASSLVGQGRAFF. The CDR3 nucleotides read TGTGCCAGCAGCTTGGTGGGACAGGGGAGGGCTTTCTTT. Drawing the rest from reference TRBV5-4 and TRBJ1-1, the complete variable domain is ETGVTQSPTHLIKTRGQQVTLRCSSQSGHNTVSWYQQALGQGPQFIFQYYREEENGRGNFPPRFSGLQFPNYSSELNVNALELDDSALYLCASSLVGQGRAFFGQGTRLTVV.

In regard to this clonotype: The junction departs from the called germline gene at one end, perhaps through a read error. J is TRBJ1-1 and V is TRBV7-3; TRBD1 aligns across 9 bases. The CDR3 is 19 residues long. The germline V gene has CDR1 SGHTA and CDR2 FQGTGA. The CDR3 region is CASRLSCVKDRGSHTEAFF. The CDR3 nucleotides read TGTGCCAGCAGGTTAAGTTGTGTGAAGGACAGGGGCTCGCACACTGAAGCTTTCTTT.

In this sample, this clonotype turned up many times. A junction end diverges from the germline sequence, so it may reflect a read error. V is TRBV12-3 or TRBV12-4 and J is TRBJ1-2, with D unresolved. This CDR3 comprises 15 residues. The CDR3 sequence: CASSLDGRFNYGYTF. The CDR3 DNA reads TGTGCCAGCAGCTTAGACGGACGGTTTAACTATGGCTACACCTTC.

This rearrangement joins TRBV7-2 to TRBJ1-1; 9 bases line up with TRBD1. The length of the CDR3 is 15 residues. With V trimmed by 2 bases and J by 7 bases, 8 bases remained unmatched. Per germline, CDR1 SGHTA and CDR2 FQGNSA. The DNA for the CDR3 is TGTGCCAGCAGCTTACAGATCACAGGGGGCTTTGAAGCTTTCTTT. Protein sequence: CASSLQITGGFEAFF.

This clonotype has at least ten counts. J is TRBJ1-1 and V is TRBV2; D is unresolved. V was shortened by 4 bases and J by 8 bases, with 11 bases between the two germline ends. This CDR3 spans 12 amino acids. Germline CDR1 and CDR2: SNHLY and FYNNEI. The CDR3 loop is CASSVKVGEAFF. CDR3 DNA sequence: TGTGCCAGCAGTGTTAAGGTCGGGGAAGCTTTCTTT.

As regards this clonotype: The CDR3 does not end in the conserved phenylalanine or tryptophan, so this is likely a read error. The rearrangement links TRBV6-5 to TRBJ2-7; 9 positions match TRBD2. The junction had 8 bases not matched to a gene; V was cut back by 2 bases and J by 0 bases. CDR3 size: 17 residues. Germline V gene sequence: CDR1 MNHEY, CDR2 SVGAGI. CDR3 nucleotide sequence: TGTGCCAGCAGTTACGGAATAGCGGGAGTGAGCTCCTACGAGCAGTACCTC. Amino acid sequence: CASSYGIAGVSSYEQYL.

Details on this clonotype: Compared with germline, one end of the junction differs, possibly owing to a read error. This chain links TRBV19 with TRBJ2-2; 8 nucleotides align to TRBD1. Per the germline V gene, CDR1 is LNHDA and CDR2 is SQIVND (reference sequence). The CDR3 contains 15 residues. Here the CDR3 reads CASRRRTGNTGKLFF. In DNA, the CDR3 is TGTGCCAGTAGGCGGCGGACAGGGAACACCGGGAAGCTGTTTTTT.

The V and J genes are TRBV19 and TRBJ2-5; possibly TRBD1 for D (6 bases). The ends were cut back, 7 bases at V and 4 bases at J, with 13 bases in the middle. CDR3 length: 13 residues. The germline V gene has CDR1 LNHDA and CDR2 SQIVND (reference sequence). DNA for the CDR3: TGTGCCAGTACCCAGGGGATATTAGAGACCCAGTACTTC. Translated: CASTQGILETQYF.

A few counts support this clonotype. The chain has TRBV20-1 and TRBJ2-5; 7 positions agree with TRBD2. After removal of 0 bases from V and 7 bases from J, the junction contained 14 bases not matched to a gene. The CDR3 totals 16 residues. Germline CDR1 is DFQATT and CDR2 is SNEGSKA (reference sequence). CDR3 sequence (DNA): TGCAGTGCTAGAGATCAGGCCAGCGGGATTAGTTCGACCCAGTACTTC. Its translation is CSARDQASGISSTQYF.

This chain uses TRBV7-2 with TRBJ2-7; TRBD2 agrees at 8 bases. The CDR3 length is 14 residues. CDR1 is SGHTA and CDR2 is FQGNSA in the germline V gene. V gave up 10 bases and J gave up 4 bases; unmatched junction bases: 12. The CDR3 spells CATSPGLGDYEQYF. CDR3 coding DNA: TGTGCCACCTCGCCGGGACTAGGGGATTACGAGCAGTACTTC.

This clonotype has more than one count but fewer than ten. The chain carries TRBV27 and TRBJ1-2; 10 nucleotides match TRBD1. The CDR3 consists of 18 residues. Unmatched junction bases numbered 15, after V lost 8 bases and J lost 0 bases. The germline V gene has CDR1 MNHEY and CDR2 SMNVEV (reference sequence). CDR3 sequence: CASRIGTTGGLANYGYTF. Here the CDR3 DNA reads TGTGCCAGCCGAATCGGAACGACAGGGGGCTTAGCTAACTATGGCTACACCTTC.

V usage is TRBV5-1 and J usage is TRBJ1-2, with no clear D. This CDR3 spans 13 amino acids. Between the trimmed V and J ends, which lost 1 base and 5 bases, there was a span of 9 bases. Germline V gene data show CDR1 as SGHRS and CDR2 as YFSETQ. The CDR3 coding sequence is TGCGCCAGCAGCTTGTACGGGTCTTATGGCTACACCTTC. Its translation: CASSLYGSYGYTF.

This clonotype was recorded many times. The rearrangement links TRBV28 to TRBJ1-2; D is ambiguous. The germline V and J ends were trimmed by 3 bases and 6 bases, with 17 bases remaining between them. CDR1 MDHEN and CDR2 SYDVKM come from the germline V gene. The CDR3 runs to 15 residues. Here the CDR3 reads CASSLVGRDGNGYTF. The CDR3 DNA reads TGTGCCAGCAGTTTGGTCGGACGGGATGGAAATGGCTACACCTTC.

The chain uses TRBV25-1 and TRBJ1-5, with 7 nucleotides matching TRBD1. J lost 7 bases, V lost 4 bases, and 7 bases had no gene match. Germline loops: CDR1 MGHDK, CDR2 SYGVNS. The CDR3 spans 14 residues. CDR3: CASSGRGGEQPQHF. The DNA for the CDR3 is TGTGCCAGCAGTGGCAGGGGGGGAGAGCAGCCCCAGCATTTT.

This clonotype was observed at least ten times. The V gene is TRBV11-2, the J gene TRBJ2-7; TRBD2 aligns across 11 bases. Per the germline V gene, CDR1 is SGHAT and CDR2 is FQNNGV. V lost 3 bases and J lost 3; bases outside the gene matches: 1. CDR3 size: 14 residues. CDR3 loop: CASSFTSGSYEQYF. Written as DNA, the CDR3 is TGTGCCAGCAGCTTTACTAGCGGGAGCTACGAGCAGTACTTC.

This chain links TRBV6-1 with TRBJ2-7, with 7 bases that match TRBD2. With V trimmed by 4 bases and J by 3 bases, 3 bases remained unmatched. In germline, CDR1 is MNHNS, CDR2 SASEGT. This CDR3 has 13 amino acids. The chain's CDR3 is CASSATSFYEQYF. The DNA of the CDR3 is TGTGCCAGCAGTGCGACTAGCTTCTACGAGCAGTACTTC.

The chain links TRBV28 to TRBJ1-1; 10 nucleotides align to TRBD1. Germline assignment: CDR1 MDHEN and CDR2 SYDVKM. The CDR3 length is 16 residues. With 4 bases clipped from V and 1 base from J, the junction kept 6 bases outside the gene matches. CDR3 loop: CASSSGQGRPNTEAFF. The DNA of the CDR3 is TGTGCCAGCAGTTCGGGACAGGGGCGCCCGAACACTGAAGCTTTCTTT.

This clonotype was counted between two and nine times. The chain couples TRBV6-2 or TRBV6-3 to TRBJ1-1; unclear D gene. Germline lookup yields CDR1 MNHEY and CDR2 SVGEGT. V was clipped by 0 bases and J by 1 base, with 12 bases between them. The CDR3 length is 16 residues. CDR3 bases: TGTGCCAGCAGTTACTCGACTTTGCAGCCGAACACTGAAGCTTTCTTT. It specifies CASSYSTLQPNTEAFF.